These T cell receptor beta chains were read from a single sample in a study of T cell changes during pregnancy in multiple sclerosis. Only in-frame clones appear in the TCRdb table, and some are missing; sequencing was by immunoSEQ multiplex PCR. The table shows some 71,000 clones, with 90% to 95% occurring only once. The starting material was peripheral blood, obtained after pregnancy. The receptors were sampled from a female donor with multiple sclerosis, enrolled in a pregnancy study. The CDR3 runs from the conserved cysteine through the conserved F or W. Each record gives: D gene, V gene, J gene, clone size, CDR3 DNA, CDR3 protein. The D gene is left open where the match is weak. A row's size may be missing; if present it is once, few, many or a size class.

d_call: TRBD1
v_call: TRBV29-1
j_call: TRBJ2-1
clone_size: NA
cdr3_nt: TGCAGCGTCGCCCCTGCGGCAGGGGGCCGCTACAATGAGCAGTTCTTC
cdr3_aa: CSVAPAAGGRYNEQFF

d_call: TRBD2
v_call: TRBV4-2
j_call: TRBJ2-7
clone_size: NA
cdr3_nt: TGTGCCAGCAGCCAAGAACTAGCGGGATTTTACGAGCAGTACTTC
cdr3_aa: CASSQELAGFYEQYF

d_call: NA
v_call: TRBV7-9
j_call: TRBJ2-5
clone_size: NA
cdr3_nt: TGTGCCAGCAACCCTAACCAAGAGACCCAGTACTTC
cdr3_aa: CASNPNQETQYF

d_call: TRBD1
v_call: TRBV19
j_call: TRBJ1-5
clone_size: NA
cdr3_nt: TGTGCCAGTTTCGACAGGGCTAGCAATCAGCCCCAGCATTTT
cdr3_aa: CASFDRASNQPQHF

d_call: NA
v_call: TRBV10-1
j_call: TRBJ2-3
clone_size: NA
cdr3_nt: TGCGCCAGCAGTGAGCCCCTCACAGATACGCAGTATTTT
cdr3_aa: CASSEPLTDTQYF

d_call: TRBD1
v_call: TRBV13
j_call: TRBJ1-1
clone_size: NA
cdr3_nt: TGTGCCAGCAGCACAGGGGGCACTGAAGCTTTCTTT
cdr3_aa: CASSTGGTEAFF

d_call: NA
v_call: TRBV9
j_call: TRBJ2-5
clone_size: NA
cdr3_nt: TGTGCCAGCAGCAAACTAGCAGCACCAAGTCTGGGAGAGACCCAGTACTTC
cdr3_aa: CASSKLAAPSLGETQYF

d_call: NA
v_call: TRBV28
j_call: TRBJ1-4
clone_size: few
cdr3_nt: TGTGCCAGCAAAAATGGCGGCGATCCTAATGAAAAACTGTTTTTT
cdr3_aa: CASKNGGDPNEKLFF

d_call: NA
v_call: TRBV28
j_call: TRBJ1-3
clone_size: once
cdr3_nt: TGTGCCAGCAGTTTACATCAGGCCCGCTCTGGAAACACCATATATTTT
cdr3_aa: CASSLHQARSGNTIYF

d_call: NA
v_call: TRBV4-2
j_call: TRBJ2-7
clone_size: NA
cdr3_nt: TGTGCCAGCAGCCAGCGGGACAGCTACAGGCAGTACTTC
cdr3_aa: CASSQRDSYRQYF

d_call: TRBD1
v_call: TRBV5-1
j_call: TRBJ1-2
clone_size: NA
cdr3_nt: TGCGCCAGCAGCCATCCCGCCGGGACAGGGGACTATGGCTACACCTTC
cdr3_aa: CASSHPAGTGDYGYTF

d_call: TRBD2
v_call: TRBV4-3
j_call: TRBJ2-1
clone_size: NA
cdr3_nt: TGCGCCAGCAGCCAAGGGGGAGCGACTAGCTTCTACAATGAGCAGTTCTTC
cdr3_aa: CASSQGGATSFYNEQFF

d_call: TRBD1
v_call: TRBV5-1
j_call: TRBJ1-2
clone_size: NA
cdr3_nt: TGCGCCAGCAGCCTCGACAGGGATAGAGACTACACCTTC
cdr3_aa: CASSLDRDRDYTF

d_call: TRBD2
v_call: TRBV4-1
j_call: TRBJ2-1
clone_size: NA
cdr3_nt: TGCGCCAGCAGCCAAGAGGCTAGCGGGAGCGGATACAATGAGCAGTTCTTC
cdr3_aa: CASSQEASGSGYNEQFF

d_call: NA
v_call: TRBV19
j_call: TRBJ1-1
clone_size: NA
cdr3_nt: TGTGCCAGTAGTCCAATGTTGGGGGCGGGAGGGAGCACTGAAGCTTTCTTT
cdr3_aa: CASSPMLGAGGSTEAFF

d_call: NA
v_call: TRBV5-4
j_call: TRBJ2-3
clone_size: NA
cdr3_nt: TGTGCCAGCAGCGCGGGGACAGCAACAGATACGCAGTATTTT
cdr3_aa: CASSAGTATDTQYF

d_call: NA
v_call: TRBV2
j_call: TRBJ1-1
clone_size: NA
cdr3_nt: TGTGCCAGCAGTGAAATTCAGTTGAACACTGAAGCTTTCTTT
cdr3_aa: CASSEIQLNTEAFF

d_call: TRBD2
v_call: TRBV6-4
j_call: TRBJ2-2
clone_size: NA
cdr3_nt: TGTGCCAGCAGTGACGGGAGGGCCACCGGGGAGCTGTTTTTT
cdr3_aa: CASSDGRATGELFF

d_call: TRBD1
v_call: TRBV7-9
j_call: TRBJ2-7
clone_size: NA
cdr3_nt: TGTGCCAGCAGCCCCGGGAGGGACAGGGGGGTGTACTTC
cdr3_aa: CASSPGRDRGVYF

d_call: NA
v_call: TRBV5-6
j_call: TRBJ2-1
clone_size: NA
cdr3_nt: TGTGCCAGCAGCTTGCCCTCGACCTTAAGGGGTGAGCAGTTCTTC
cdr3_aa: CASSLPSTLRGEQFF

d_call: NA
v_call: TRBV28
j_call: TRBJ2-5
clone_size: NA
cdr3_nt: TGTGCCAGCAGCATCCAAGAGACCCAGTACTTC
cdr3_aa: CASSIQETQYF

d_call: NA
v_call: TRBV7-9
j_call: TRBJ1-1
clone_size: NA
cdr3_nt: TGTGCCAGCAGCGCGACAGATGAAGCTTTCTTT
cdr3_aa: CASSATDEAFF

d_call: NA
v_call: TRBV11-2
j_call: TRBJ1-4
clone_size: NA
cdr3_nt: TGTGCCAGCAGCTTTGGGCAGGGGGAAAAACTGTTTTTT
cdr3_aa: CASSFGQGEKLFF

d_call: TRBD1
v_call: TRBV19
j_call: TRBJ1-1
clone_size: NA
cdr3_nt: TGTGCCAGTAGTTCAGGGGGTTTGGGCACTGAAGCTTTCTTT
cdr3_aa: CASSSGGLGTEAFF

d_call: NA
v_call: TRBV5-4
j_call: TRBJ2-1
clone_size: NA
cdr3_nt: TGTGCCAGCAGCTTGGAGGGGGACTCCTACAATGAGCAGTTCTTC
cdr3_aa: CASSLEGDSYNEQFF

d_call: NA
v_call: TRBV2
j_call: TRBJ2-1
clone_size: NA
cdr3_nt: TGTGCCAGCAGTGAATCGGGGAGTAATGAGCAGTTCTTC
cdr3_aa: CASSESGSNEQFF

d_call: NA
v_call: TRBV30
j_call: TRBJ2-2
clone_size: NA
cdr3_nt: TGTGCCTGGGGCCCCACGGGGACCGGGGAGCTGTTTTTT
cdr3_aa: CAWGPTGTGELFF